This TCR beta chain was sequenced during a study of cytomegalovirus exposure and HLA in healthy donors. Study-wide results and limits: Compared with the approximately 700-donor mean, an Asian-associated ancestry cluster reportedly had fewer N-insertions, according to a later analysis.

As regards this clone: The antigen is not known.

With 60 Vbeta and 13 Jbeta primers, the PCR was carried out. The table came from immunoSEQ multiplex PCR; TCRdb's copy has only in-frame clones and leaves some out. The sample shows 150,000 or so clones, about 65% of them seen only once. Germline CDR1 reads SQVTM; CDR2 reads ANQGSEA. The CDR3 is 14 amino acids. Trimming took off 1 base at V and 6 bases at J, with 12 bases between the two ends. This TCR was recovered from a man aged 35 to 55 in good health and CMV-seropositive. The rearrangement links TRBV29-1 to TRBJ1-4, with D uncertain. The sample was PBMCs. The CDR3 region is CSVEVWEADEKLFF. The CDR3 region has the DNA TGCAGCGTTGAAGTCTGGGAGGCTGATGAAAAACTGTTTTTT.